The T cell receptor (beta chain) under discussion was sequenced for a study of Graves' ophthalmopathy and Graves' hyperthyroidism. On the study more broadly: Calling hyperthyroidism stable required that no ophthalmopathy show up within 18 months of follow-up.

Study-wide results and limits: The 13-signature model separated ophthalmopathy from stable hyperthyroidism at 85% to 90% sensitivity and around 81% specificity.

Per germline, CDR1 LNHDA and CDR2 SQIVND (reference sequence). This CDR3 contains 14 residues. The ends lost 4 bases at V and 6 bases at J; junction bases unmatched: 9. TCR beta CDR3 amplification used RNA transcripts. Second-round multiplex PCR came after a first-round RT-PCR that employed HTBI primers. TCRdb recomputed calls from the multiplex PCR reads with MiXCR, one row per CDR3 protein. The sample lists over a million distinct CDR3 sequences, less than 45% occurring once. This clonotype occurred many times. Its antigen remains unknown. Aged 18 to 65, hyperthyroidism patients had been newly diagnosed, with under 2 months' duration. Among the exclusions were patients with other autoimmune diseases, uncontrolled infections, pregnancy or lactation.

This TCR was sampled from an adult man with Graves' hyperthyroidism. The sample taken for sequencing was peripheral blood or thyroid tissue (not recorded which). The chain has TRBV19 and TRBJ2-7; TRBD1 aligns across 7 bases. The CDR3 DNA sequence: TGTGCCAGTAGTACGAGGACAGGCCCTAGCGAGCAGTACTTC. It yields the protein CASSTRTGPSEQYF. Drawing the rest from reference TRBV19 and TRBJ2-7, the complete variable domain is DGGITQSPKYLFRKEGQNVTLSCEQNLNHDAMYWYRQDPGQGLRLIYYSQIVNDFQKGDIAEGYSVSREKKESFPLTVTSAQKNPTAFYLCASSTRTGPSEQYFGPGTRLTVT.